The TCR beta chain described here comes from a study of OX40 agonist ivuxolimab in advanced cancers. Findings of the study overall: The 0.1-3.0 mg/kg partial responders had among the lowest clonal expansion. Relative to CD4+ cells, CD8+ T cells on average had more expanded clones.

Only one count was recorded for this clone. Its antigen is unknown. The CDR3 runs to 17 residues. The V gene's germline CDR1 is SGHVS and CDR2 FQNEAQ. V lost 5 bases and J lost 2, with 22 bases in between. The assay was immunoSEQ multiplex PCR, and TCRdb's table has in-frame clones only and misses some. The sample yields around 76,000 clones, 87% seen once. Autoimmune disease history or systemic immunosuppression meant exclusion. The rearrangement joins TRBV7-8 to TRBJ2-7, with a possible D match to TRBD2 (6 bases). This sample comprised CD4+ or CD8+ T cells sorted from blood, obtained in a trial of the OX40 agonist ivuxolimab. The sequence was collected from an adult with an advanced solid tumor such as melanoma, head and neck, liver or kidney cancer. CDR3 nucleotide sequence: TGTGCCAGCAGCCGCCCTCGAAGGGGACGGGGGACCTACGAGCAGTACTTC. It is translated as CASSRPRRGRGTYEQYF.